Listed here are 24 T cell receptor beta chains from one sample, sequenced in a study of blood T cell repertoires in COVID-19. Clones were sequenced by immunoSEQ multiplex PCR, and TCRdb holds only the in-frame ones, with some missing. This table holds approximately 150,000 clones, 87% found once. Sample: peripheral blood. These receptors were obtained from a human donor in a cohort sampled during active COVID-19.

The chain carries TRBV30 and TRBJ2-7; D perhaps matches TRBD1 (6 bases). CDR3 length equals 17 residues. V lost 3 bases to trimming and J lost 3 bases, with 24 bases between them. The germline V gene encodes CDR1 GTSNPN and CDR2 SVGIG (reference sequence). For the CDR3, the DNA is TGTGCCTGGAGCCTTAAACCCGGCAGGGGTCCTATCTACGAGCAGTACTTC. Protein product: CAWSLKPGRGPIYEQYF.

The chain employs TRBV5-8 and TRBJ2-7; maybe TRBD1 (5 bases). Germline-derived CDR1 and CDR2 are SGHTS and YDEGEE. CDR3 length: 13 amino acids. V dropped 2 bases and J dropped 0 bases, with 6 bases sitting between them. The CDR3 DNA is TGTGCCAGCAGCTTTGACAGCTCCTACGAGCAGTACTTC. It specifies CASSFDSSYEQYF. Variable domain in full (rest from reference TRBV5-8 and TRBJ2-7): EAGVTQSPTHLIKTRGQQATLRCSPISGHTSVYWYQQALGLGLQFLLWYDEGEERNRGNFPPRFSGRQFPNYSSELNVNALELEDSALYLCASSFDSSYEQYFGPGTRLTVT.

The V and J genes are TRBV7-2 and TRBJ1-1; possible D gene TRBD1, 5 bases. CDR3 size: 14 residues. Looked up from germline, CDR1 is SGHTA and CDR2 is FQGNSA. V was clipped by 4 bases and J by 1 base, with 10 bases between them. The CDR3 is CASSSFGQNTEAFF. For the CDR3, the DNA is TGTGCCAGCAGCTCCTTCGGACAGAACACTGAAGCTTTCTTT.

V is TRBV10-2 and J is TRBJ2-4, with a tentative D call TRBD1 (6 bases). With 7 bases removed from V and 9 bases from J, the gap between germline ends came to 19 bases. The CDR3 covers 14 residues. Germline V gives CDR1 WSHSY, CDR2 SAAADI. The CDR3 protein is CASNQQGEWTIQYF. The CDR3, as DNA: TGCGCCAGCAACCAACAGGGAGAGTGGACCATTCAGTACTTC.

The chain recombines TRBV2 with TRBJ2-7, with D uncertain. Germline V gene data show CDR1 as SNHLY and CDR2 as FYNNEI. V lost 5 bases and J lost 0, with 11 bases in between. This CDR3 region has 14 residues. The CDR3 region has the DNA TGTGCCAGCAGTAGTCGAGTTCACTCCTACGAGCAGTACTTC. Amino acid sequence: CASSSRVHSYEQYF. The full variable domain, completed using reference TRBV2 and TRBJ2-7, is EPEVTQTPSHQVTQMGQEVILRCVPISNHLYFYWYRQILGQKVEFLVSFYNNEISEKSEIFDDQFSVERPDGSNFTLKIRSTKLEDSAMYFCASSSRVHSYEQYFGPGTRLTVT.

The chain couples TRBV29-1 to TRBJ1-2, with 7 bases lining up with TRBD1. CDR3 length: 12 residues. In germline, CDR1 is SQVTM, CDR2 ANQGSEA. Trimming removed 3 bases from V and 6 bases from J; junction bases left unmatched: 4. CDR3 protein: CSVEVQGDGYTF. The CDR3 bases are TGCAGCGTTGAGGTTCAGGGGGATGGCTACACCTTC.

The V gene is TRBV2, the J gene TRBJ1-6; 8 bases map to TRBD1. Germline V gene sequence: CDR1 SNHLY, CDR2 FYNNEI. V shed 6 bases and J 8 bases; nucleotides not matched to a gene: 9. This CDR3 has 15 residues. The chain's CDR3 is CASRMDRAKDSPLHF. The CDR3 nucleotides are TGTGCCAGCAGAATGGACAGGGCAAAGGATTCACCCCTCCACTTT.

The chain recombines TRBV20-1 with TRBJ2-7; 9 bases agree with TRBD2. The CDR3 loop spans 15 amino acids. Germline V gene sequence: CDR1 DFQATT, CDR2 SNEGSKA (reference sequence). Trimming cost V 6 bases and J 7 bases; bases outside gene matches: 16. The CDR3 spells CSASHLAGMGVEQYF. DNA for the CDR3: TGCAGTGCGAGTCACCTAGCGGGGATGGGTGTGGAGCAGTACTTC.

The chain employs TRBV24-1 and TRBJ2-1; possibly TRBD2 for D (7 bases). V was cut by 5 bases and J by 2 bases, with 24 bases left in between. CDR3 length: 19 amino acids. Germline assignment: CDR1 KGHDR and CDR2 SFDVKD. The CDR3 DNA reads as TGTGCCACCAGTGGCCCGCGGGGGATAGACAGGAGCCCCTACAATGAGCAGTTCTTC. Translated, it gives CATSGPRGIDRSPYNEQFF.

The CDR3 reads CASSSTGGFTEAFF. CDR3 DNA: TGTGCCAGCAGTTCGACAGGGGGCTTCACTGAAGCTTTCTTT. This sequence joins TRBV28 and TRBJ1-1; 10 nucleotides align to TRBD1. The CDR3 consists of 14 residues. V lost 4 bases, J lost 4 bases, and 3 bases stayed unmatched. Per germline, CDR1 MDHEN and CDR2 SYDVKM.

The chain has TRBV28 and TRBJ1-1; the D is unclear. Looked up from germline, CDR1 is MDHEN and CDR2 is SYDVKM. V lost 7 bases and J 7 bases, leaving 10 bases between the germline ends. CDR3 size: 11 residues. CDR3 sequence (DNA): TGTGCCAGCAAAGCGCCATTTGAAGCTTTCTTT. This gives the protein CASKAPFEAFF.

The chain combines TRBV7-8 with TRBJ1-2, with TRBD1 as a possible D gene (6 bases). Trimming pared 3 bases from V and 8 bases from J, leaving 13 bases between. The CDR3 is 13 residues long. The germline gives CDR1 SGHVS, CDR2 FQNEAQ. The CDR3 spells CASSLRQARGYTF. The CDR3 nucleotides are TGTGCCAGCAGCTTGAGACAGGCCCGCGGCTACACCTTC.

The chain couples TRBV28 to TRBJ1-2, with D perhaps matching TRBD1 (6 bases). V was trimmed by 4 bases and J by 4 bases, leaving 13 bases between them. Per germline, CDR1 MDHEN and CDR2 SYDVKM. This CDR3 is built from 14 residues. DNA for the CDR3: TGTGCCAGCAGTTCTCGGACAGCTCTCTATGGCTACACCTTC. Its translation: CASSSRTALYGYTF.

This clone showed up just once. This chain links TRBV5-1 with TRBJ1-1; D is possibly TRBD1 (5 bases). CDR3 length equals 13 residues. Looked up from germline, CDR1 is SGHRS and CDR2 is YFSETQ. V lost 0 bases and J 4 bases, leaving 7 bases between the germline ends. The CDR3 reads CASSLDGGTEAFF. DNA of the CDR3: TGCGCCAGCAGCTTGGACGGGGGCACTGAAGCTTTCTTT. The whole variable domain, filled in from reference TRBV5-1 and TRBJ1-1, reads KAGVTQTPRYLIKTRGQQVTLSCSPISGHRSVSWYQQTPGQGLQFLFEYFSETQRNKGNFPGRFSGRQFSNSRSEMNVSTLELGDSALYLCASSLDGGTEAFFGQGTRLTVV.

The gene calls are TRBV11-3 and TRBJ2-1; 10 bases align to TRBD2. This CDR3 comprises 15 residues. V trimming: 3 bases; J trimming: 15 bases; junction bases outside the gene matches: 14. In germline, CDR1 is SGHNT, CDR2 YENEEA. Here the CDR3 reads CASSFDRNSGRPGFF. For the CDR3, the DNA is TGTGCCAGCAGCTTTGACCGAAATAGCGGGAGGCCGGGGTTCTTC.

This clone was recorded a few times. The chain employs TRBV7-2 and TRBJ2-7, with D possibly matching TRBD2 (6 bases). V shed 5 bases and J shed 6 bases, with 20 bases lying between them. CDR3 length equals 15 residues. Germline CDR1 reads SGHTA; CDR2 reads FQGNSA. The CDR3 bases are TGTGCCAGCAGCGCGGGACTCCAGGGCCCCCTCGAGCAGTACTTC. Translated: CASSAGLQGPLEQYF.

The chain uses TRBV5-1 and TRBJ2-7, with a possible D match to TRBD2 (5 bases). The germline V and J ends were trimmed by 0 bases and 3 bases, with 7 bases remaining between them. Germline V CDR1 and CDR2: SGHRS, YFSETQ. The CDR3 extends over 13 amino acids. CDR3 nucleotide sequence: TGCGCCAGCAGCTTGGACAGCGGCTACGAGCAGTACTTC. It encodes CASSLDSGYEQYF.

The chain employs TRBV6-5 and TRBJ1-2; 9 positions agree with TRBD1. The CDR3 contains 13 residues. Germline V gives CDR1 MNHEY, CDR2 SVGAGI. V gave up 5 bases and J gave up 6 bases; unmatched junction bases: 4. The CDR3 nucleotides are TGTGCCAGCAGTAGGGACAGGGTGGATGGCTACACCTTC. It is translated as CASSRDRVDGYTF.

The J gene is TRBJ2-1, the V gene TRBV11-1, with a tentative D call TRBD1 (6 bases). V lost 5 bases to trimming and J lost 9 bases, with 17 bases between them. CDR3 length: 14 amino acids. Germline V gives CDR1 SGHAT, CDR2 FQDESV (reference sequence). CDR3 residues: CASSTSSGVGEQFF. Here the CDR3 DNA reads TGTGCCAGCAGCACATCGTCAGGGGTAGGTGAGCAGTTCTTC.

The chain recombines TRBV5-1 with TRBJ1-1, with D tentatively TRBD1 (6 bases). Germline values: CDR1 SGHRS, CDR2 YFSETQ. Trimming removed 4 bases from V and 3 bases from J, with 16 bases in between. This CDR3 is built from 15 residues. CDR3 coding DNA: TGCGCCAGCAGCGCGTACCTCAGGGGAGACACTGAAGCTTTCTTT. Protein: CASSAYLRGDTEAFF.

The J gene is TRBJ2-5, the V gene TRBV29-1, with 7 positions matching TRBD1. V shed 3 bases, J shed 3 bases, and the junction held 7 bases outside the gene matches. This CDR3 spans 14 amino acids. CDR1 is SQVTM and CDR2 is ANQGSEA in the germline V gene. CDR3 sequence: CSVDSTGWEETQYF. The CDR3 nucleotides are TGCAGCGTTGACTCGACAGGGTGGGAAGAGACCCAGTACTTC. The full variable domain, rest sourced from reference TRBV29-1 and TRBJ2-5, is SAVISQKPSRDICQRGTSLTIQCQVDSQVTMMFWYRQQPGQSLTLIATANQGSEATYESGFVIDKFPISRPNLTFSTLTVSNMSPEDSSIYLCSVDSTGWEETQYFGPGTRLLVL.

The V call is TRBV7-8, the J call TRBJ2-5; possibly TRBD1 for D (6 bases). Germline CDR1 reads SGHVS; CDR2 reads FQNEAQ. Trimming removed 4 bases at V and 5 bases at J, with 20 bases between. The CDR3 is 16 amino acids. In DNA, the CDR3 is TGTGCCAGCAGCTCCGCGAGGGACACGATGAAGGAGACCCAGTACTTC. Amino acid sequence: CASSSARDTMKETQYF.

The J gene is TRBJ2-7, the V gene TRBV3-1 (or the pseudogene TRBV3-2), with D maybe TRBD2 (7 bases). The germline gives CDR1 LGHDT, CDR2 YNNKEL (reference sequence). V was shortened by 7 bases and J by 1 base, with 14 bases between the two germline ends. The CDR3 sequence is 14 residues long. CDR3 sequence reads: CASTGGTPSYEQYF. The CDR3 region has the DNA TGTGCCAGCACCGGGGGGACACCTTCCTACGAGCAGTACTTC.

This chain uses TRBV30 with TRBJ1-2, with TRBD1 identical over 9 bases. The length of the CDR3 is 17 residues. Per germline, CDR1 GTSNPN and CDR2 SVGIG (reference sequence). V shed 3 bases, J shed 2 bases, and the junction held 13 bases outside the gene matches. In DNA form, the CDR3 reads TGTGCCTGGAGAAAAGGGACAGGGTATGGTCAGAACTATGGCTACACCTTC. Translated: CAWRKGTGYGQNYGYTF.